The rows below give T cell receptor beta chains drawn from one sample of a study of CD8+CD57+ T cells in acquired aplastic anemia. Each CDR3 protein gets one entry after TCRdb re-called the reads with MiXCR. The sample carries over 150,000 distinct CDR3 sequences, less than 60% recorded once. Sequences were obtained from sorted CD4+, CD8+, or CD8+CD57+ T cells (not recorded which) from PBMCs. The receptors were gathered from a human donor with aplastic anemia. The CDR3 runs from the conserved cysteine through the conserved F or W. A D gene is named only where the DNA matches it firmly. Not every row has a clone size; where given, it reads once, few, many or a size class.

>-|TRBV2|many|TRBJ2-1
TGTGCCAGCAACCCCCCCGGGACTGAGGACAATGAGCAGTTCTTC
CASNPPGTEDNEQFF
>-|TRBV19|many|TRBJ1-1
TGTGCCAGTAGTATACCCGGCCCTGAAGCTTTCTTT
CASSIPGPEAFF
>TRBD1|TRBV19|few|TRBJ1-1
TGTGCCAGTAGTATTGCAGGGGGTATGAACACTGAAGCTTTCTTT
CASSIAGGMNTEAFF
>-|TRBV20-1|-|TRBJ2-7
TGCAGTGCTAGAGATAAGGGACGCGAGCAGTACTTC
CSARDKGREQYF
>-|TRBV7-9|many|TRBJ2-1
TGTGCCAGCAGCTTTGTAAACCAGGCCGATGAGCAGTTCTTC
CASSFVNQADEQFF
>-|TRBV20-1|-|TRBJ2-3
TGCAGTGCTACCGCGGGGTTACGTATTGCAGATACGCAGTATTTT
CSATAGLRIADTQYF
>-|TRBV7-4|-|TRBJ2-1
TGTGCCAGCAGCCCCCAGGAGCTCGGGCAGGACAATGAGCAGTTCTTC
CASSPQELGQDNEQFF
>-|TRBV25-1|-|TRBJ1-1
TGTGCCAGCAGTGCGAGAGAATCGTCACCCGACACTGAAGCTTTCTTT
CASSARESSPDTEAFF
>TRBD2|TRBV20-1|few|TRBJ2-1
TGCAGTGCTACTGAAAGCGGGGTCCAGTTCTTC
CSATESGVQFF
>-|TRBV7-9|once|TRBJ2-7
TGTGCCAGCAGCTTAAGCTTAGGGGACGAGCAGTACTTC
CASSLSLGDEQYF
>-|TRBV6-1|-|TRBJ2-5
TGTGCCAGCAGGGGCAGGGTCCTCGAGACCCAGTACTTC
CASRGRVLETQYF
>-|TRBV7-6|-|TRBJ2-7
TGTGCCAGCAGCCCGCGGCCCGGGGGTTACGAGCAGTACTTC
CASSPRPGGYEQYF
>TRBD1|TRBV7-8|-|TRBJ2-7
TGTGCCAGCAGCCCCACCGGGACAGGGGGCAAGTACGAGCAGTACTTC
CASSPTGTGGKYEQYF
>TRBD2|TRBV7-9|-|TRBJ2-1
TGTGCCAGCAGCTTTGGGGGGGGTGAGCAGTTCTTC
CASSFGGGEQFF
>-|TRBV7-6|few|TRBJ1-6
TGTGCCAGCACGGGAGGTTATAATTCACCCCTCCACTTT
CASTGGYNSPLHF
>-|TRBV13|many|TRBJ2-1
TGTGCCAGCAGCTCAGGGGTGACCTACAATGAGCAGTTCTTC
CASSSGVTYNEQFF
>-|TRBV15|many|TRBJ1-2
TGTGCCACCAGCACCGAGATTTCTGACCTTAACTATGGCTACACCTTC
CATSTEISDLNYGYTF
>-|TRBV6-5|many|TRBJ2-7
TGTGCCAGCAGCGCCTGGGTCTACCGCTCCTACGAGCAGTACTTC
CASSAWVYRSYEQYF
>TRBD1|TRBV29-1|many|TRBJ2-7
TGCAGCGTTACCCTCCTTGACAGGGGCCTCGACGAGCAGTACTTC
CSVTLLDRGLDEQYF
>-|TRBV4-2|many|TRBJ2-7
TGTGCCAGCAGCCAAGATCCGGGGGTAGCCTCCTACGAGCAGTACTTC
CASSQDPGVASYEQYF
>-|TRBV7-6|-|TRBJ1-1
TGTGCCAGCAGCTACCAGGCTGGTGGGGACACTGAAGCTTTCTTT
CASSYQAGGDTEAFF
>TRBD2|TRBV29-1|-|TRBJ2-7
TGCAGCGCCCACATTGGACTAGCGGGGACGTCCTCCTACGAGCAGTACTTC
CSAHIGLAGTSSYEQYF
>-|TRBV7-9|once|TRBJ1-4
TGTGCCCGCAGCTTAGCGACGCGGAATGAAAAACTGTTTTTT
CARSLATRNEKLFF
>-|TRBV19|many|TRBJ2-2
TGTGCCAGTAGTATTTGGCAGGTCGCGAACACCGGGGAGCTGTTTTTT
CASSIWQVANTGELFF
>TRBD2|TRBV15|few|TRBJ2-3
TGTGCCACCAGCAGAGATCGGCTAGCGGTAGGGCAGTATTTT
CATSRDRLAVGQYF
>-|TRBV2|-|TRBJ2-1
TGTGCCAGCAGTGAGACGGACTACAATGAGCAGTTCTTC
CASSETDYNEQFF
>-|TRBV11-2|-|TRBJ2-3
TGTGCCAGCAGCTCTGGACTATCCATCCATACGCAGTATTTT
CASSSGLSIHTQYF
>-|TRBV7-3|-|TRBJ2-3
TGTGCCAGCAGCCCTACCAAAGGTGATACGCAGTATTTT
CASSPTKGDTQYF
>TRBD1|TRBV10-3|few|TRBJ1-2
TGTGCCATCATGGGACAGGGGAATGGCTACACCTTC
CAIMGQGNGYTF
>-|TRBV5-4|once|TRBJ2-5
TGTGCCAGCAGCTTGGCCGGGGGCCTCCAAGAGACCCAGTACTTC
CASSLAGGLQETQYF
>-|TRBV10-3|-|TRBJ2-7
TGTGTCCTCACCGTGACAGCCGAGAGCTCCTACGAGCAGTACTTC
CVLTVTAESSYEQYF
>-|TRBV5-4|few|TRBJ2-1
TGTGCCAGCAGCTTGGCCCCGTGGAGGGAGAGCTCCTACAATGAGCAGTTCTTC
CASSLAPWRESSYNEQFF
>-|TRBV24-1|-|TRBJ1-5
TGTGCCACCAGTGATGGGACTAGGAGCAATCAGCCCCAGCATTTT
CATSDGTRSNQPQHF
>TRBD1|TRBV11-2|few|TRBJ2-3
TGTGCCAGCAGCCCCGGGACAGGAGGCACAGATACGCAGTATTTT
CASSPGTGGTDTQYF
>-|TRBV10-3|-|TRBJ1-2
TGTGCCATCAGTGACCTCGGGTACAGGGTGGCCTATGGCTACACCTTC
CAISDLGYRVAYGYTF
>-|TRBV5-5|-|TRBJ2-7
TGTGCCAGCAGCTTAGCCCAGACTAGCTCCTACGAGCAGTACTTC
CASSLAQTSSYEQYF
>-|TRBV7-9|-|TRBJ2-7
TGTGCCAGCATCCTTCGGCAGGGCAACCAGAGCGAGCAGTACTTC
CASILRQGNQSEQYF
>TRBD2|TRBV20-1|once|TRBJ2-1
TGCAGTGCTAGAGGAGGACTAGAAGGCAATGAGCAGTTCTTC
CSARGGLEGNEQFF
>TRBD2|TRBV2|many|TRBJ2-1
TGTGCCAGCAGTAAGACTCGAGCGGGGGTCTACAATGAGCAGTTCTTC
CASSKTRAGVYNEQFF
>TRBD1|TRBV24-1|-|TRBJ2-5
TGTGCCACCAGTGATGCGGGACAGGGTGTTGAGACCCAGTACTTC
CATSDAGQGVETQYF
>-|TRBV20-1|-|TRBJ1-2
TGCAGTGCTAGAGAAGGGGGGTCTGGTGGCTACACCTTC
CSAREGGSGGYTF
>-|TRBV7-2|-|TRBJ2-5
TGTGCCAGCAGCCCACAGGGTCAGGAGACCCAGTACTTC
CASSPQGQETQYF
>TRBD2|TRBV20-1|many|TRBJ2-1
TGCAGTGCTAGAGTCGGGGGACTAGCAGACTACAATGAGCAGTTCTTC
CSARVGGLADYNEQFF
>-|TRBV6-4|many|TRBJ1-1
TGTGCCAGCAGTGACATGGTCGTAGATATGAACACTGAAGCTTTCTTT
CASSDMVVDMNTEAFF
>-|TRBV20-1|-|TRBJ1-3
TGCAGTGCTAGGCAGTCTGGAAACACCATATATTTT
CSARQSGNTIYF
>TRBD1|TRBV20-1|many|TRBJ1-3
TGCAGTGCATCAGACAGGGTGGCTGGAAACACCATATATTTT
CSASDRVAGNTIYF
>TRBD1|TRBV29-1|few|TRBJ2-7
TGCAGCGTTGCTTCTATTGGACAGGGTAAAGAGCAGTACTTC
CSVASIGQGKEQYF
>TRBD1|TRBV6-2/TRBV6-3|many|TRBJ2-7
TGTGCCAGCAGTTACGGGACAGCTTCCTACGAGCAGTACTTC
CASSYGTASYEQYF
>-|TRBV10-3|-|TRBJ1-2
TGTGCCATCAGTGGGATGACAGGCAGTAACTATGGCTACACCTTC
CAISGMTGSNYGYTF
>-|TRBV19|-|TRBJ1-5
TGTGCCAGTAGTATATTGGGGGGAGAACAGCCCCAGCATTTT
CASSILGGEQPQHF